The sequence of this T cell receptor (beta chain) was determined in a study of OX40 agonist ivuxolimab in advanced cancers. General study points: Low clonal expansion, among the lowest seen, marked partial responders at 0.1-3.0 mg/kg.

Here immunoSEQ multiplex PCR was the method, and the copy in TCRdb shows in-frame clones only, minus some. The sample gives about 94,000 clones, approximately 92% of which show up once; around 3.5% is in the top ten. CDR3 size: 16 residues. Trimming stripped 0 bases from V and 2 bases from J, with 14 bases between. The germline V gene encodes CDR1 SGDLS and CDR2 YYNGEE. Enrollment shut out patients with autoimmune disease history or systemic immunosuppression. On this clone itself: Its antigen remains unknown.

The rearrangement uses TRBV9 and TRBJ1-2; D may be TRBD1 (5 bases). The sequenced sample was CD4+ or CD8+ T cells sorted from blood, obtained in a trial of the OX40 agonist ivuxolimab. This receptor was taken from an adult with an advanced solid tumor such as melanoma, head and neck, liver or kidney cancer. CDR3: CASSVGPAGGNYGYTF. The DNA for the CDR3 is TGTGCCAGCAGCGTAGGACCGGCCGGGGGGAACTATGGCTACACCTTC.